This TCR beta chain is from a study of blood T cell repertoires in COVID-19. Under the authors' procedure: Amplified reference gene primers provided the basis for estimating nucleated cell counts. The data were produced by immunoSEQ multiplex PCR, yet TCRdb's version contains in-frame clones alone and is incomplete. The V and J calls and clone size were taken over from that table, and D and trimming were inferred from the DNA. The profile shows more than 200,000 clones, roughly 90% of them singletons. The CDR3 length is 15 residues. Germline V CDR1 and CDR2: LNHDA, SQIVND (reference sequence). V lost 0 bases and J 0 bases, leaving 9 bases between the germline ends.

This sequence originates from a man between 65 and 85 years old with acute or convalescent COVID-19. The sequenced sample consisted of peripheral blood. The V call is TRBV19, the J call TRBJ2-7; no reliable D call. The CDR3 region is CASSIDRKGSYEQYF. The CDR3 nucleotides read TGTGCCAGTAGTATAGACAGGAAAGGCTCCTACGAGCAGTACTTC.